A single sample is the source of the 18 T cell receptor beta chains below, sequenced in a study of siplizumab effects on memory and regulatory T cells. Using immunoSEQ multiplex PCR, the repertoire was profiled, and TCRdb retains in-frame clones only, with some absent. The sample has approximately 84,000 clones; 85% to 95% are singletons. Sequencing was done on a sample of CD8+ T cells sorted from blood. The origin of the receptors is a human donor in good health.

The CDR3 here is CASSLEPSSYEQYF. The CDR3 region has the DNA TGCGCCAGCAGCTTGGAGCCAAGCTCCTACGAGCAGTACTTC. V and J are TRBV5-1 and TRBJ2-7; D remains unclear. V was pared by 0 bases and J by 0 bases, with 7 bases between. Germline values: CDR1 SGHRS, CDR2 YFSETQ. This CDR3 has 14 residues.

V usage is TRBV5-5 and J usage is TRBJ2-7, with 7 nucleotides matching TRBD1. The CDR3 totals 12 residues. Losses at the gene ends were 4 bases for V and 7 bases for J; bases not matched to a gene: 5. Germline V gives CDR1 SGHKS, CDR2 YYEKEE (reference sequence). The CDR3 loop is CASSQTGWEQYF. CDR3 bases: TGTGCCAGCAGCCAGACAGGGTGGGAGCAGTACTTC.

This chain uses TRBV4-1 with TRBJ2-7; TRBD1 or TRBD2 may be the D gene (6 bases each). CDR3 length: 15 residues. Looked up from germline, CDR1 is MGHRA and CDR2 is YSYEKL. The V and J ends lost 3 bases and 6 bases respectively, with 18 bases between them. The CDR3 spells CASSQTRDGGIEQYF. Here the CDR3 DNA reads TGCGCCAGCAGCCAGACCCGGGACGGGGGCATCGAGCAGTACTTC.

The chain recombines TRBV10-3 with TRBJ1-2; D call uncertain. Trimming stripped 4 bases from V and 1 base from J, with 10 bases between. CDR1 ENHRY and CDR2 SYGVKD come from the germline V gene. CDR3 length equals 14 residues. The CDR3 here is CAISGRTGNYGYTF. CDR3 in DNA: TGTGCCATCAGTGGAAGAACGGGTAACTATGGCTACACCTTC.

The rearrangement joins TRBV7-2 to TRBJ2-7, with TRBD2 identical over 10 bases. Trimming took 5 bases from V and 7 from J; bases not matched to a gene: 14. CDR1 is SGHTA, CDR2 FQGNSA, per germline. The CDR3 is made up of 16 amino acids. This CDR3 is CASSPWEKREGREQYF. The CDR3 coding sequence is TGTGCCAGCAGCCCCTGGGAGAAGCGGGAGGGGAGGGAGCAGTACTTC.

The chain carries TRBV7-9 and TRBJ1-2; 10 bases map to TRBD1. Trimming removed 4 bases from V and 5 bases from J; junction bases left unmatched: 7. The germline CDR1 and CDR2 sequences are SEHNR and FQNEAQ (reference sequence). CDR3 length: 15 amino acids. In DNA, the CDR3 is TGTGCCAGCAGCTCCCGGACAGGGGGAGGATATGGCTACACCTTC. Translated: CASSSRTGGGYGYTF. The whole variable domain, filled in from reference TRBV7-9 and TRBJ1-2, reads DTGVSQNPRHKITKRGQNVTFRCDPISEHNRLYWYRQTLGQGPEFLTYFQNEAQLEKSRLLSDRFSAERPKGSFSTLEIQRTEQGDSAMYLCASSSRTGGGYGYTFGSGTRLTVV.

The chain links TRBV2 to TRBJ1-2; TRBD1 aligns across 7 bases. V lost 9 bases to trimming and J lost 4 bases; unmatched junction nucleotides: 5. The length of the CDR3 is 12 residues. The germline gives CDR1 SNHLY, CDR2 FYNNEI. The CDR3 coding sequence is TGTGCCAGACCCCGGGACAGCTATGGCTACACCTTC. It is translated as CARPRDSYGYTF.

CDR3 amino acids: CASSQTGGFSYEQYF. The CDR3 coding sequence is TGTGCCAGCAGCCAAACGGGGGGGTTCTCCTACGAGCAGTACTTC. The rearrangement links TRBV9 to TRBJ2-7; 8 bases line up with TRBD2. Germline V gene data show CDR1 as SGDLS and CDR2 as YYNGEE. The CDR3 contains 15 residues. Trimming removed 4 bases from V and 0 bases from J; junction bases left unmatched: 6.

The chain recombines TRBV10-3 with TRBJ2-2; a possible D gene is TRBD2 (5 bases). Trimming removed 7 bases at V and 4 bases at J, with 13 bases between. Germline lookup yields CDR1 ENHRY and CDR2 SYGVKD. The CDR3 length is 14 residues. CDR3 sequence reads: CAINRAESTGELFF. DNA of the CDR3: TGTGCCATCAATAGAGCGGAGTCCACCGGGGAGCTGTTTTTT.

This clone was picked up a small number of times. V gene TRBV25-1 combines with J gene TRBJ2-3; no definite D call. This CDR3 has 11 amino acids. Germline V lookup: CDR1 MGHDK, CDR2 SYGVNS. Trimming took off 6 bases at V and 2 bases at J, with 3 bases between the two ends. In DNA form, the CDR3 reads TGTGCCAGCAGATACACAGATACGCAGTATTTT. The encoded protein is CASRYTDTQYF.

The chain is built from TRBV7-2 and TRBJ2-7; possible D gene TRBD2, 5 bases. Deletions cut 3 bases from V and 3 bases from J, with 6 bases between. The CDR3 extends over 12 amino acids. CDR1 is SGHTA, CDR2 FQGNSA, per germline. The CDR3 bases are TGTGCCAGCAGCTTGGGGAGCTACGAGCAGTACTTC. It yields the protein CASSLGSYEQYF.

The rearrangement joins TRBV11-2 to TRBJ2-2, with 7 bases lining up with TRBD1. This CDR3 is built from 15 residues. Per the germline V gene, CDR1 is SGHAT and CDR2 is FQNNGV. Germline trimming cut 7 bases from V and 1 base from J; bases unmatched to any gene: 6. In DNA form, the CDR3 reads TGTGCCAGCAATAATGACAGGGAGAACACCGGGGAGCTGTTTTTT. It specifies CASNNDRENTGELFF.

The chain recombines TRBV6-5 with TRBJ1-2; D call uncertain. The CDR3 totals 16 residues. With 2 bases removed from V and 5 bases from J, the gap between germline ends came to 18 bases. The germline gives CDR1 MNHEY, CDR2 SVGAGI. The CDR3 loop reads CASSYRRGHSGYGYTF. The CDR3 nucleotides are TGTGCCAGCAGTTACAGGCGCGGTCACTCGGGGTATGGCTACACCTTC.

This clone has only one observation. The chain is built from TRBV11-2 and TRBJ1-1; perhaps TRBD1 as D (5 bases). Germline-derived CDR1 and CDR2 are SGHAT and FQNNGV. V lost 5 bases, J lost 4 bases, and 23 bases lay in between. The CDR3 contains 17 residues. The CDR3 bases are TGTGCCAGCAGCACAACTTACGGGACTAATGTAGGCACTGAAGCTTTCTTT. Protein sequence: CASSTTYGTNVGTEAFF. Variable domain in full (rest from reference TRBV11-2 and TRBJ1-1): EAGVAQSPRYKIIEKRQSVAFWCNPISGHATLYWYQQILGQGPKLLIQFQNNGVVDDSQLPKDRFSAERLKGVDSTLKIQPAKLEDSAVYLCASSTTYGTNVGTEAFFGQGTRLTVV.

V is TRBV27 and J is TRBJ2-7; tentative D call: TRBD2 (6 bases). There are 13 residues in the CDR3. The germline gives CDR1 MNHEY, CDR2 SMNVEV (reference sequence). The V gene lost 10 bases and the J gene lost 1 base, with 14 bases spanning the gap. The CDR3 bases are TGTGCCACCTCGGCGGGGTTTTCCTACGAGCAGTACTTC. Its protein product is CATSAGFSYEQYF.

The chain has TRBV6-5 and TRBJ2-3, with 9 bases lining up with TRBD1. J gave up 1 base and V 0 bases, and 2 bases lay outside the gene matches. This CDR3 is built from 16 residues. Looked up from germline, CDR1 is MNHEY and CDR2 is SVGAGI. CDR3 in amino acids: CASSYSRTGGTDTQYF. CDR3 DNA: TGTGCCAGCAGTTACTCGAGGACAGGGGGCACAGATACGCAGTATTTT.

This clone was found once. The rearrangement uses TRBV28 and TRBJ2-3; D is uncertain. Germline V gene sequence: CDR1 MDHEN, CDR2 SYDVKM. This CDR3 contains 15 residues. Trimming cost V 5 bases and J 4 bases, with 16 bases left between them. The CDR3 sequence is CASSPGRPQADTQYF. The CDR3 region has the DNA TGTGCCAGCAGTCCTGGTCGCCCCCAGGCAGATACGCAGTATTTT.

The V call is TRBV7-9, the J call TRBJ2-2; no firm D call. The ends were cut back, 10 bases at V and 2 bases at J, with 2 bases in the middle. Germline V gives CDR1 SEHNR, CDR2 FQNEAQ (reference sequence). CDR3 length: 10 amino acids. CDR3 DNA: TGTGCCAACAACACCGGGGAGCTGTTTTTT. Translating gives CANNTGELFF. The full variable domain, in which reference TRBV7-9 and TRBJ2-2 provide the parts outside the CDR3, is DTGVSQNPRHKITKRGQNVTFRCDPISEHNRLYWYRQTLGQGPEFLTYFQNEAQLEKSRLLSDRFSAERPKGSFSTLEIQRTEQGDSAMYLCANNTGELFFGEGSRLTVL.